This T cell receptor beta chain was recovered during a study of T cells after yellow fever vaccination. CDR1 is SGHTA, CDR2 FQGNSA, per germline. Trimming removed 2 bases from V and 0 bases from J, with 9 bases in between. The CDR3 runs to 15 residues. This clonotype was detected ten times or more. TCRdb ran MiXCR on the 5' RACE reads and lists one entry per CDR3 protein. This sample has more than 300,000 distinct CDR3 sequences, with roughly 4.3% found just once. This clonotype was obtained from a man aged 18 to 29 who received the YFV17D yellow fever vaccine. The rearrangement links TRBV7-2 to TRBJ2-3; D gene unclear. Sequencing used PBMCs, obtained 15 days after the yellow fever booster vaccination. The CDR3 DNA reads as TGTGCCAGCAGCTTATATCAGAGAAGCACAGATACGCAGTATTTT. Amino acid sequence: CASSLYQRSTDTQYF.